Listed below are T cell receptor beta chains from one sample, sequenced in a study of blood T cells in healthy people across ages. MiXCR was run by TCRdb on the 5' RACE reads, yielding one entry per CDR3 protein. The profile shows over 1,500,000 distinct CDR3 sequences, about two fifths of them singletons. Input material: blood. These receptors all come from a human donor in good health. Both conserved end residues are part of each CDR3. The order of the fields is CDR3 DNA, CDR3 protein, J gene, CDR3 length, D gene, V gene, clone size. D genes are given only for firm matches. Clone sizes are given selectively: once, few, many, or a class where the clone is expanded.

TGCAGTGTTCCCTGGATGGGGCGGACGAACACTGAAGCTTTCTTT | CSVPWMGRTNTEAFF | TRBJ1-1 | 15 | NA | TRBV20-1 | NA
TGCGCCAGCAGCCAAGATTTGCGGACAGCCCTGAGGAGTTGGGGCTACACCTTC | CASSQDLRTALRSWGYTF | TRBJ1-2 | 18 | NA | TRBV4-3 | few
TGTGCCAGCAGTGAAGCGGCCGGGGGCAACAACGAGCAGTACTTC | CASSEAAGGNNEQYF | TRBJ2-7 | 15 | NA | TRBV2 | NA
TGTGCCAGCAGTTTACACCCAGGGCGAGAGACCCAGTACTTC | CASSLHPGRETQYF | TRBJ2-5 | 14 | NA | TRBV12-3/TRBV12-4 | few
TGTGCCAGCAGCCCCAGGTCTAGCACAGATACGCAGTATTTT | CASSPRSSTDTQYF | TRBJ2-3 | 14 | NA | TRBV7-6 | many
TGCAGTGCTAGAGATAAGGGGGGTGGCTACACCTTC | CSARDKGGGYTF | TRBJ1-2 | 12 | NA | TRBV20-1 | NA
TGTGCCAGCAGTGAATATTATTCAGGGGCCTACGAGCAGTACTTC | CASSEYYSGAYEQYF | TRBJ2-7 | 15 | NA | TRBV25-1 | few
TGCAGTGCCAACGCGGGACAGGGGGCTCCTGACTATGGCTACACCTTC | CSANAGQGAPDYGYTF | TRBJ1-2 | 16 | TRBD1 | TRBV20-1 | NA
TGTGCCAGCAGCTTCCGGCTAGCGGGGGGGAATGAGCAGTTCTTC | CASSFRLAGGNEQFF | TRBJ2-1 | 15 | TRBD2 | TRBV7-2 | NA
TGTGCCAGCAGTGCTCAAAGGGGGCTGGCCGTTGAAGCTTTCTTT | CASSAQRGLAVEAFF | TRBJ1-1 | 15 | TRBD1 | TRBV2 | once
TGCAGTGCTAGAAGGGGCGGACCATCAGATACGCAGTATTTT | CSARRGGPSDTQYF | TRBJ2-3 | 14 | NA | TRBV20-1 | NA
TGTGCCACCAGTGATACAGGGGATACCTACGAGCAGTACTTC | CATSDTGDTYEQYF | TRBJ2-7 | 14 | TRBD1 | TRBV24-1 | few
TGTGCCAGCAGTCAAGACACTTTAGGAGACACAGATACGCAGTATTTT | CASSQDTLGDTDTQYF | TRBJ2-3 | 16 | NA | TRBV6-2/TRBV6-3 | NA
TGTGCCAGCCAGACTAGCGGGGAGGCTGATACGCAGTATTTT | CASQTSGEADTQYF | TRBJ2-3 | 14 | TRBD2 | TRBV25-1 | NA
TGCGCCAGCAGATCGACTAGCGGGGGAGAGACCCAGTACTTC | CASRSTSGGETQYF | TRBJ2-5 | 14 | TRBD2 | TRBV5-1 | few
TGTGCCAGCAGCTTAGTTGGTGAGGGTCGAGACAATGAGCAGTTCTTC | CASSLVGEGRDNEQFF | TRBJ2-1 | 16 | NA | TRBV11-3 | NA
TGCAGCGTTTTCGGGGAGGGGCGCGAGCAGTACTTC | CSVFGEGREQYF | TRBJ2-7 | 12 | TRBD2 | TRBV29-1 | NA
TGCAGCGTTGATGGTTGGGCTAACTCCTACAATGAGCAGTTCTTC | CSVDGWANSYNEQFF | TRBJ2-1 | 15 | NA | TRBV29-1 | few
TGTGCCAGCAGCTTTAGGGAAGGAGAGACCCAGTACTTC | CASSFREGETQYF | TRBJ2-5 | 13 | NA | TRBV7-2 | few
TGTGCCAGCAGCCACGGGGTCCAAGGTCAGCTGTTTTTT | CASSHGVQGQLFF | TRBJ2-2 | 13 | NA | TRBV12-3/TRBV12-4 | once
TGTGCCATCAGTGAGCGTCCGACGAACACTGAAGCTTTCTTT | CAISERPTNTEAFF | TRBJ1-1 | 14 | NA | TRBV10-3 | NA
TGCAGCGTCGTCGACGGAGCGAACACTGAAGCTTTCTTT | CSVVDGANTEAFF | TRBJ1-1 | 13 | NA | TRBV29-1 | NA
TGTGCCAGCAGTTACCAGGAAAGTCAGCCCCAGCATTTT | CASSYQESQPQHF | TRBJ1-5 | 13 | NA | TRBV6-6 | NA
TGCAGCGTTGCGGCTAGCGGGGGCGGAGAGACCCAGTACTTC | CSVAASGGGETQYF | TRBJ2-5 | 14 | TRBD2 | TRBV29-1 | NA
TGTGCCATCAGAGTAGCGGGGGGGATCGAATACGAGCAGTACTTC | CAIRVAGGIEYEQYF | TRBJ2-7 | 15 | TRBD2 | TRBV10-3 | NA
TGTGCCAGCAGCCAAGGACTTAACCTCAGGGGGGGCTACACCTTC | CASSQGLNLRGGYTF | TRBJ1-2 | 15 | TRBD1 | TRBV7-9 | NA
TGCAGCATCGGACGGCGCCTAGCTAACTATGGCTACACCTTC | CSIGRRLANYGYTF | TRBJ1-2 | 14 | NA | TRBV29-1 | NA
TGCGCCAGCAGCCCCCAGGGGCGGGGAACCTACGGAACTAATGAAAAACTGTTTTTT | CASSPQGRGTYGTNEKLFF | TRBJ1-4 | 19 | NA | TRBV5-1 | NA
TGTGCCAGCAGTGAAGACTCTGGAAACACCATATATTTT | CASSEDSGNTIYF | TRBJ1-3 | 13 | NA | TRBV2 | NA
TGTGCCAGCAGCCCTACGGTCCACCTTGAAAAACTGTTTTTT | CASSPTVHLEKLFF | TRBJ1-4 | 14 | NA | TRBV7-2 | NA
TGTGCTAGCAGCTTAATTGGGCCCGCTGAGCAGTTCTTC | CASSLIGPAEQFF | TRBJ2-1 | 13 | NA | TRBV7-7 | NA
TGTGCCTGCAGCCAAGCCCGGGATCGTGGCTACACCTTC | CACSQARDRGYTF | TRBJ1-2 | 13 | NA | TRBV3-1 | NA
TGTGCCAACAGCTTAAAGCCGGGCAGGACGGGGTCCTACGAGCAGTACTTC | CANSLKPGRTGSYEQYF | TRBJ2-7 | 17 | NA | TRBV5-6 | NA
TGTGCCAGCAGAAGGGACAGGGGCCCCGGGGAGCTGTTTTTT | CASRRDRGPGELFF | TRBJ2-2 | 14 | TRBD1 | TRBV4-2 | few
TGTGCCATCAGTGGACCGGGACAGGGCATTTACGAGCAGTACTTC | CAISGPGQGIYEQYF | TRBJ2-7 | 15 | TRBD1 | TRBV10-3 | NA
TGTGCCAGCAGCTCCTCCAGGGAGGCTGAGCAGTTCTTC | CASSSSREAEQFF | TRBJ2-1 | 13 | NA | TRBV7-2 | NA
TGCAGCGTCGACGGGGACTATGGCTACACCTTC | CSVDGDYGYTF | TRBJ1-2 | 11 | NA | TRBV29-1 | few
TGCGCCAGCAGCCAGAGACAGGGCCTTATCATGAACACTGAAGCTTTCTTT | CASSQRQGLIMNTEAFF | TRBJ1-1 | 17 | TRBD1 | TRBV4-1 | NA
TGCAGTGCTAGGAAGGGGGTCGACGGGGGCTATGGCTACACCTTC | CSARKGVDGGYGYTF | TRBJ1-2 | 15 | NA | TRBV20-1 | NA
TGTGCCAGCACCTTTAGCGGGTCTGACCCGGCCGTACAAGAGACCCAGTACTTC | CASTFSGSDPAVQETQYF | TRBJ2-5 | 18 | TRBD2 | TRBV12-3/TRBV12-4 | NA
TGTGCCTGGAGTGTACGATGGGAGACCCAGTACTTC | CAWSVRWETQYF | TRBJ2-5 | 12 | NA | TRBV30 | many
TGTGCCAGCAGCTTACGGCCGACAGGAACAGGTTCACCCCTCCACTTT | CASSLRPTGTGSPLHF | TRBJ1-6 | 16 | NA | TRBV7-2 | NA
TGCGCCAGCAGGCCTAGCGGGGGGGCCGGGGATACGCAGTATTTT | CASRPSGGAGDTQYF | TRBJ2-3 | 15 | TRBD2 | TRBV5-1 | NA
TGTGCCAGCAGCTTAGGGGGACAGGGAGGCTACACCTTC | CASSLGGQGGYTF | TRBJ1-2 | 13 | TRBD1 | TRBV7-2 | few
TGCAGCGTTGTCCCTTTGGCAGGGGTAGGCGGGAACACTGAAGCTTTCTTT | CSVVPLAGVGGNTEAFF | TRBJ1-1 | 17 | NA | TRBV29-1 | NA
TGTGCCAGCAGCTTAGAGGGGACTAGCGGGGGCTACAATGAGCAGTTCTTC | CASSLEGTSGGYNEQFF | TRBJ2-1 | 17 | TRBD2 | TRBV7-2 | NA
TGCAGCGTCAGTAGCGGAGGAAGGCAGGGCACCTACGAGCAGTACTTC | CSVSSGGRQGTYEQYF | TRBJ2-7 | 16 | NA | TRBV29-1 | few
TGTGCCACAGGGGCCGACACAGGGGGCTTCTATGGCTACACCTTC | CATGADTGGFYGYTF | TRBJ1-2 | 15 | TRBD1 | TRBV10-3 | NA
TGTGCCAGCAGCTCTCGGACTAGCGGCTACACAGATACGCAGTATTTT | CASSSRTSGYTDTQYF | TRBJ2-3 | 16 | TRBD2 | TRBV7-2 | NA
TGTGCCAGCAGGCCTACCTCGGGGGAGTCAGATACGCAGTATTTT | CASRPTSGESDTQYF | TRBJ2-3 | 15 | NA | TRBV28 | few
TGTGCCAGCAGCCGGGGGGGGAGCCGGGAGACCCAGTACTTC | CASSRGGSRETQYF | TRBJ2-5 | 14 | TRBD2 | TRBV7-2 | few
TGCAGTGCTAGGCGTTCCGGGGCCAACGTCCTGACTTTC | CSARRSGANVLTF | TRBJ2-6 | 13 | NA | TRBV20-1 | many
TGCGCCAGGGGCTCTACAGGGCCCAAAAGAGGGGGCTATGGCTACACCTTC | CARGSTGPKRGGYGYTF | TRBJ1-2 | 17 | NA | TRBV5-1 | NA
TGTGCCAGCAGCTCCCGGGCGTCTTCCTACGAGCAGTACTTC | CASSSRASSYEQYF | TRBJ2-7 | 14 | NA | TRBV13 | NA
TGTGCCAGCAGCTTCCTAACTGAAGCTTTCTTT | CASSFLTEAFF | TRBJ1-1 | 11 | NA | TRBV12-3/TRBV12-4 | many
TGCGCCAGCAGCCAAGATGGGGACAGTTACACAGATACGCAGTATTTT | CASSQDGDSYTDTQYF | TRBJ2-3 | 16 | TRBD1 | TRBV4-1 | NA
TGTGCCAGCATAGGACTAGCGGGGGGGCCTATGAATGAGCAGTTCTTC | CASIGLAGGPMNEQFF | TRBJ2-1 | 16 | TRBD2 | TRBV2 | NA